One and the same sample provided the 26 T cell receptor beta chains below, sequenced in a study of blood T cell repertoires in COVID-19. Repertoires were generated with immunoSEQ multiplex PCR, while TCRdb's copy carries only in-frame clones and drops some. Of around 380,000 clones listed, about 80% are singletons. The sequenced sample was peripheral blood. These receptors were taken from a human donor with acute or convalescent COVID-19. The donor label of this sample is uncertain.

This CDR3 is CASSGVGASRSLRDTQYF. The CDR3 DNA reads as TGTGCCAGCAGCGGGGTGGGGGCTAGCCGCTCTTTAAGAGATACGCAGTATTTT. This sequence joins TRBV5-8 and TRBJ2-3; maybe TRBD1 (6 bases). Trimming cost V 4 bases and J 5 bases, with 26 bases left between them. CDR1 and CDR2 from the germline V gene are SGHTS and YDEGEE. The CDR3 length is 18 residues. Full variable domain (outside the CDR3, taken from reference TRBV5-8 and TRBJ2-3): EAGVTQSPTHLIKTRGQQATLRCSPISGHTSVYWYQQALGLGLQFLLWYDEGEERNRGNFPPRFSGRQFPNYSSELNVNALELEDSALYLCASSGVGASRSLRDTQYFGPGTRLTVL.

The rearrangement links TRBV30 to TRBJ1-1, with no clear D. V was pared by 3 bases and J by 1 base, with 9 bases between. Germline V gene data show CDR1 as GTSNPN and CDR2 as SVGIG (reference sequence). The CDR3 spans 13 residues. In DNA form, the CDR3 reads TGTGCCTGGAGCCCAGGATGGAACACTGAAGCTTTCTTT. Amino acids: CAWSPGWNTEAFF.

This clone appeared once. This chain links TRBV19 with TRBJ2-2; TRBD2 matches 9 bases. Per germline, CDR1 LNHDA and CDR2 SQIVND (reference sequence). The V gene end was trimmed by 5 bases and the J gene end by 3 bases; junction bases not matched to a gene: 10. This CDR3 region has 17 residues. The CDR3 sequence is CASSADWLAGYTGELFF. The CDR3, as DNA: TGTGCCAGTAGTGCGGACTGGCTAGCGGGGTACACCGGGGAGCTGTTTTTT.

This chain joins TRBV29-1 and TRBJ1-1; a weak D match, TRBD1 (5 bases). The CDR3 contains 13 residues. CDR1 SQVTM and CDR2 ANQGSEA come from the germline V gene. Trimming removed 8 bases at V and 4 bases at J, with 17 bases between. The CDR3 spells CSPGSPGGTEAFF. CDR3 DNA: TGCAGCCCCGGAAGCCCGGGGGGCACTGAAGCTTTCTTT.

The gene calls are TRBV7-9 and TRBJ2-1; 9 nucleotides align to TRBD1. Germline CDR1 is SEHNR and CDR2 is FQNEAQ (reference sequence). V gave up 2 bases and J gave up 7 bases; unmatched junction bases: 6. The CDR3 has 15 amino acids. The CDR3 spells CASSLSGTGSNEQFF. The CDR3 nucleotides read TGTGCCAGCAGCTTATCGGGGACAGGGTCGAATGAGCAGTTCTTC. The complete variable domain, with remaining parts taken from reference TRBV7-9 and TRBJ2-1, reads DTGVSQNPRHKITKRGQNVTFRCDPISEHNRLYWYRQTLGQGPEFLTYFQNEAQLEKSRLLSDRFSAERPKGSFSTLEIQRTEQGDSAMYLCASSLSGTGSNEQFFGPGTRLTVL.

As concerns this clone: Other DNA sequences in the same sample also yield this CDR3. The chain links TRBV5-1 to TRBJ2-3; D gene ambiguous. V was clipped by 2 bases and J by 2 bases, with 3 bases between them. The CDR3 sequence is 12 residues long. CDR1 and CDR2 from the germline V gene are SGHRS and YFSETQ. As DNA, the CDR3 is TGCGCCAGCAGCTTCTCCACAGATACGCAGTATTTT. Its protein is CASSFSTDTQYF.

This clone was seen only once. The chain is built from TRBV28 and TRBJ1-2; TRBD1 matches 7 bases. After removal of 5 bases from V and 7 bases from J, the junction contained 13 bases not matched to a gene. Germline CDR1 reads MDHEN; CDR2 reads SYDVKM. The CDR3 is 15 residues long. In nucleotides, the CDR3 is TGTGCCAGCAGTCCAATCGGACAGGTTTTCCGTGGCTACACCTTC. Translated, it gives CASSPIGQVFRGYTF.

The V gene is TRBV29-1, the J gene TRBJ2-7; 9 bases map to TRBD2. Looked up from germline, CDR1 is SQVTM and CDR2 is ANQGSEA. V shed 6 bases, J shed 2 bases, and the junction held 8 bases outside the gene matches. This CDR3 region has 14 residues. CDR3 loop: CSVGSSGRTYEQYF. CDR3 nucleotide sequence: TGCAGCGTGGGTTCCAGCGGGAGGACCTACGAGCAGTACTTC.

The rearrangement links TRBV6-2 or TRBV6-3 to TRBJ2-5; 9 nucleotides align to TRBD2. CDR1 is MNHEY, CDR2 SVGEGT, per germline. The CDR3 has 18 residues. With 4 bases clipped from V and 1 base from J, the junction kept 13 bases outside the gene matches. The CDR3 loop reads CASSLALRGAGGQETQYF. The CDR3 DNA reads as TGTGCCAGCAGTTTAGCCCTAAGGGGAGCGGGGGGCCAAGAGACCCAGTACTTC.

The rearrangement uses TRBV1 and TRBJ2-3; the table's TRBD2 call for D was not verified on the DNA. TRBV1 is a known pseudogene. The CDR3 contains 20 residues. CDR3 in DNA: TGCACCAGCAGCCAAAAGTGCGGGACTAGCGGGGGGGGAAGCACAGATACGCAGTATTTT. It encodes CTSSQKCGTSGGGSTDTQYF.

The genes are TRBV6-5 and TRBJ1-2; D ambiguous. The V end was cut by 6 bases, the J end by 6 bases, with 14 bases between. CDR3 length: 13 residues. Germline V lookup: CDR1 MNHEY, CDR2 SVGAGI. As DNA, the CDR3 is TGTGCCAGCAGGACTAGCCTATGGAATGGCTACACCTTC. Protein sequence: CASRTSLWNGYTF.

The chain has TRBV28 and TRBJ2-3; TRBD2 agrees at 8 bases. CDR3 length: 14 residues. The germline CDR1 and CDR2 sequences are MDHEN and SYDVKM. The V segment lost 6 bases and the J segment 6 bases; nucleotides outside the gene matches: 8. CDR3 protein: CASRPGGPFDTQYF. The CDR3 DNA follows: TGTGCCAGCAGACCGGGGGGGCCATTCGATACGCAGTATTTT.

This rearrangement joins TRBV10-2 to TRBJ1-6, with 10 bases lining up with TRBD1. J lost 6 bases, V lost 6 bases, and 2 bases had no gene match. The CDR3 length is 14 residues. CDR1 and CDR2 (germline): WSHSY, SAAADI. The CDR3 is CASSWDRGNSPLHF. The CDR3 DNA follows: TGCGCCAGCAGCTGGGACAGGGGTAATTCACCCCTCCACTTT.

The rearrangement links TRBV5-6 to TRBJ1-1; no clear D. The germline V gene encodes CDR1 SGHDT and CDR2 YYEEEE. The CDR3 extends over 12 amino acids. V lost 4 bases and J 10 bases, leaving 14 bases between the germline ends. CDR3 coding DNA: TGTGCCAGCAGCCGTGTGGTCGGAGGAGCTTTCTTT. This sequence encodes CASSRVVGGAFF.

The V and J genes are TRBV5-1 and TRBJ2-7; 10 nucleotides agree with TRBD2. V lost 0 bases to trimming and J lost 4 bases; unmatched junction nucleotides: 10. The CDR3 sequence is 17 residues long. CDR1 is SGHRS and CDR2 is YFSETQ in the germline V gene. This CDR3 is CASSLAPSGGDAYEQYF. CDR3 sequence (DNA): TGCGCCAGCAGCTTGGCGCCTAGCGGGGGCGATGCTTACGAGCAGTACTTC.

This rearrangement joins TRBV20-1 to TRBJ1-1, with no clear D. Germline CDR1 and CDR2: DFQATT and SNEGSKA (reference sequence). V was pared by 3 bases and J by 4 bases, with 3 bases between. The CDR3 covers 10 residues. In DNA form, the CDR3 reads TGCAGTGCTAGCATCACTGAAGCTTTCTTT. This codes for CSASITEAFF.

The chain employs TRBV7-9 and TRBJ1-1; D is undetermined. Trimming left V 5 bases short and J 6 bases short, with 10 bases between. CDR3 length: 12 residues. Germline V gene lookup returns CDR1 SEHNR and CDR2 FQNEAQ (reference sequence). The CDR3 here is CASSVGLAEAFF. The CDR3 DNA follows: TGTGCCAGCAGCGTAGGGCTTGCTGAAGCTTTCTTT.

J is TRBJ1-1 and V is TRBV10-2; TRBD1 matches at 9 bases. The V segment lost 6 bases and the J segment 2 bases; nucleotides outside the gene matches: 4. Looked up from germline, CDR1 is WSHSY and CDR2 is SAAADI. The CDR3 spans 14 residues. CDR3 loop: CASRGQGKNTEAFF. Written as DNA, the CDR3 is TGCGCCAGCAGAGGACAGGGGAAAAACACTGAAGCTTTCTTT.

The genes are TRBV5-8 and TRBJ1-2; D not resolved. The V gene's germline CDR1 is SGHTS and CDR2 YDEGEE. The V end was cut by 3 bases, the J end by 8 bases, with 5 bases between. The length of the CDR3 is 10 residues. DNA of the CDR3: TGTGCCAGCAGCTGGGAGGGCTACACCTTC. Encoded protein: CASSWEGYTF.

This chain joins TRBV4-1 and TRBJ1-4; 7 nucleotides agree with TRBD1. The CDR3 has 15 amino acids. The germline CDR1 and CDR2 sequences are MGHRA and YSYEKL. With V trimmed by 3 bases and J by 10 bases, 11 bases remained unmatched. This CDR3 reads CASSQGQSASGKLFF. The CDR3 DNA follows: TGCGCCAGCAGCCAGGGACAGTCGGCCTCCGGAAAACTGTTTTTT.

V and J are TRBV30 and TRBJ1-5; weak D call: TRBD1 (5 bases). This CDR3 has 15 amino acids. CDR1 is GTSNPN, CDR2 SVGIG, per germline (reference sequence). Trimming left V 2 bases short and J 4 bases short, with 15 bases between. CDR3 region: CAWSRTEGPNQPQHF. In DNA form, the CDR3 reads TGTGCCTGGAGTCGGACGGAGGGACCAAATCAGCCCCAGCATTTT. Drawing the rest from reference TRBV30 and TRBJ1-5, the complete variable domain is SQTIHQWPATLVQPVGSPLSLECTVEGTSNPNLYWYRQAAGRGLQLLFYSVGIGQISSEVPQNLSASRPQDRQFILSSKKLLLSDSGFYLCAWSRTEGPNQPQHFGDGTRLSIL.

The rearrangement joins TRBV18 to TRBJ2-7; D remains unclear. CDR3 size: 14 residues. V lost 6 bases, J lost 0 bases, and 12 bases lay in between. Germline lookup yields CDR1 KGHSH and CDR2 LQKENI. CDR3 amino acids: CASSQQESSYEQYF. CDR3 sequence (DNA): TGTGCCAGCTCCCAGCAGGAAAGCTCCTACGAGCAGTACTTC.

This clone was counted a few times. The rearrangement links TRBV5-1 to TRBJ1-2; 7 bases align to TRBD1. Germline V gene data show CDR1 as SGHRS and CDR2 as YFSETQ. V was pared by 0 bases and J by 8 bases, with 10 bases of the junction left unmatched. The CDR3 totals 15 residues. The CDR3 sequence is CASSLAGQLSKGYTF. The CDR3 nucleotides are TGCGCCAGCAGCTTGGCGGGACAGCTGAGTAAAGGCTACACCTTC.

The chain couples TRBV28 to TRBJ1-6; possibly TRBD1 for D (5 bases). Trimming removed 7 bases from V and 6 bases from J, with 16 bases in between. The CDR3 consists of 15 residues. Germline assignment: CDR1 MDHEN and CDR2 SYDVKM. The CDR3 DNA reads TGTGCCAGCACCCTGCGCGGGGGTCGTAATTCACCCCTCCACTTT. This codes for CASTLRGGRNSPLHF.

V and J are TRBV2 and TRBJ1-1; no reliable D call. V was shortened by 7 bases and J by 1 base, with 19 bases between the two germline ends. The CDR3 contains 16 residues. From germline, CDR1 is SNHLY and CDR2 FYNNEI. CDR3 nucleotides: TGTGCCAGCACCCTAGTTGGTTTAGGAGGGAACACTGAAGCTTTCTTT. Translation: CASTLVGLGGNTEAFF.

CDR3 sequence (DNA): TGTGCCAGCAGCGGGAGCATACCCTACGAGCAGTACTTC. This codes for CASSGSIPYEQYF. The genes are TRBV2 and TRBJ2-7; D perhaps matches TRBD2 (6 bases). Trimming shortened V by 6 bases and J by 2 bases, and 11 bases separated the two germline ends. There are 13 residues in the CDR3. Germline V gene data show CDR1 as SNHLY and CDR2 as FYNNEI.